These 9 T cell receptor beta chains share one sample of origin, sequenced in a study of T cell repertoires in cytomegalovirus infection. TCRdb itself ran the reads through MiXCR, one entry per CDR3 protein. The data contain about 130,000 distinct CDR3 sequences, under 30% of them seen just once; the ten biggest clones take up 30% to 40%. Their antigen targets remain unknown. What was sequenced was PBMCs, sequenced either directly or after in vitro stimulation (not recorded which). These TCRs come from a human donor in good health (CMV status not recorded). Some clones in this sample may be carry-over from other donors' samples.

The table lists this clonotype with many counts. V and J are TRBV7-2 and TRBJ2-2; 7 bases are a match to TRBD1. From germline, CDR1 is SGHTA and CDR2 FQGNSA. CDR3 size: 15 residues. The ends lost 6 bases at V and 3 bases at J; junction bases unmatched: 7. DNA of the CDR3: TGTGCCAGCAGTGTGAAGGGGGCGTACACCGGGGAGCTGTTTTTT. This codes for CASSVKGAYTGELFF.

The V gene is TRBV12-3 or TRBV12-4, the J gene TRBJ2-1, with TRBD1 matching over 9 bases. V lost 5 bases and J lost 7; bases outside the gene matches: 12. The CDR3 has 16 amino acids. This CDR3 is CASSQSRDRVRNEQFF. The DNA of the CDR3 is TGTGCCAGCAGTCAATCCCGGGACAGGGTCCGGAATGAGCAGTTCTTC.

The V and J genes are TRBV6-6 and TRBJ2-7; no firm D call. CDR1 is MNHNY, CDR2 SVGAGI, per germline (reference sequence). Trimming stripped 0 bases from V and 0 bases from J, with 12 bases between. The CDR3 has 16 residues. CDR3 coding DNA: TGTGCCAGCAGTTACTCGAATAGGGCAGGCTCCTACGAGCAGTACGTC. It encodes CASSYSNRAGSYEQYV.

This clonotype was seen only a few times. V usage is TRBV27 and J usage is TRBJ1-2; D is possibly TRBD1 (5 bases). This CDR3 spans 14 amino acids. Trimming took 6 bases from V and 8 from J, leaving 19 bases between them. Germline CDR1 MNHEY, CDR2 SMNVEV (reference sequence). CDR3 loop: CASSPPGGLRGYTF. The DNA for the CDR3 is TGTGCCAGCAGCCCGCCTGGGGGGTTGAGGGGCTACACCTTC.

The chain uses TRBV4-1 and TRBJ2-2, with TRBD2 matching over 12 bases. Germline-derived CDR1 and CDR2 are MGHRA and YSYEKL. The length of the CDR3 is 19 residues. Unmatched junction bases numbered 11, after V lost 4 bases and J lost 2 bases. This CDR3 reads CASSPFGSGLAGNTGELFF. CDR3 DNA sequence: TGCGCCAGCAGCCCCTTCGGCAGTGGACTAGCGGGAAACACCGGGGAGCTGTTTTTT.

The chain combines TRBV27 with TRBJ2-1; no definite D call. Trimming removed 2 bases from V and 2 bases from J, with 10 bases in between. The CDR3 runs to 15 residues. The germline V gene encodes CDR1 MNHEY and CDR2 SMNVEV (reference sequence). This chain's CDR3 is CASSLAQAAYNEQFF. Here the CDR3 DNA reads TGTGCCAGCAGTTTAGCCCAGGCCGCCTACAATGAGCAGTTCTTC.

The chain joins TRBV6-5 to TRBJ1-1; D unresolved. Germline values: CDR1 MNHEY, CDR2 SVGAGI. There are 15 residues in the CDR3. Trimming stripped 5 bases from V and 4 bases from J, with 17 bases between. CDR3 amino acids: CASSPLAVGSTEAFF. For the CDR3, the DNA is TGTGCCAGCAGTCCCTTAGCTGTCGGGAGCACTGAAGCTTTCTTT.

J is TRBJ1-3 and V is TRBV4-3; a possible D gene is TRBD1 (5 bases). The CDR3 contains 17 residues. CDR1 LGHNA and CDR2 YSLEER come from the germline V gene. Trimming pared 0 bases from V and 0 bases from J, leaving 12 bases between. CDR3 residues: CASSQESGTYSGNTIYF. Written as DNA, the CDR3 is TGCGCCAGCAGCCAAGAGTCAGGGACGTACTCTGGAAACACCATATATTTT.

This clonotype was seen a handful of times. The chain carries TRBV30 and TRBJ1-1, with D unclear. The ends were cut back, 5 bases at V and 0 bases at J, with 16 bases in the middle. The germline CDR1 and CDR2 sequences are GTSNPN and SVGIG (reference sequence). CDR3 size: 15 residues. CDR3 DNA sequence: TGTGCCTGGGCGGCCCGCCAGGCTCTGAACACTGAAGCTTTCTTT. It yields the protein CAWAARQALNTEAFF.